What follows is one T cell receptor (beta chain) and its context. The antigen is unknown. This CDR3 spans 15 amino acids. The source of the sample is a study of cytomegalovirus exposure and HLA in healthy donors. For the study at large: When 350 to 500 donors were genotyped, about 81% of them were found to fall in the Caucasian-associated ancestry cluster. Overall study findings and caveats: The authors reported that TCR beta sequences could predict HLA-A and HLA-B alleles. These predictions were accurate for most subjects in the first cohort. Through in vitro validation, three CMV-associated chains were shown to be specific for CMV antigens. When a later analysis compared HLA-associated TCR beta chains with equally common others, the HLA-associated chains turned out to be more clonally expanded and to have lower generation probabilities.

The PCR employed 60 Vbeta primers together with 13 Jbeta primers. Data came from immunoSEQ multiplex PCR; TCRdb stores just in-frame clones and leaves some out. The sample yields about 150,000 clones, roughly 80% seen once. The sequence came from a man aged 30 to 45 in good health and CMV-seropositive. J is TRBJ2-7 and V is TRBV21-1; the listed D gene, TRBD1, was not tested against the DNA. TRBV21-1 constitutes a pseudogene. Specimen: PBMCs. The CDR3 loop reads CASSNRRGQKYEQYF. CDR3 coding DNA: TGTGCCAGCAGCAATCGACGAGGACAGAAATACGAGCAGTACTTC.